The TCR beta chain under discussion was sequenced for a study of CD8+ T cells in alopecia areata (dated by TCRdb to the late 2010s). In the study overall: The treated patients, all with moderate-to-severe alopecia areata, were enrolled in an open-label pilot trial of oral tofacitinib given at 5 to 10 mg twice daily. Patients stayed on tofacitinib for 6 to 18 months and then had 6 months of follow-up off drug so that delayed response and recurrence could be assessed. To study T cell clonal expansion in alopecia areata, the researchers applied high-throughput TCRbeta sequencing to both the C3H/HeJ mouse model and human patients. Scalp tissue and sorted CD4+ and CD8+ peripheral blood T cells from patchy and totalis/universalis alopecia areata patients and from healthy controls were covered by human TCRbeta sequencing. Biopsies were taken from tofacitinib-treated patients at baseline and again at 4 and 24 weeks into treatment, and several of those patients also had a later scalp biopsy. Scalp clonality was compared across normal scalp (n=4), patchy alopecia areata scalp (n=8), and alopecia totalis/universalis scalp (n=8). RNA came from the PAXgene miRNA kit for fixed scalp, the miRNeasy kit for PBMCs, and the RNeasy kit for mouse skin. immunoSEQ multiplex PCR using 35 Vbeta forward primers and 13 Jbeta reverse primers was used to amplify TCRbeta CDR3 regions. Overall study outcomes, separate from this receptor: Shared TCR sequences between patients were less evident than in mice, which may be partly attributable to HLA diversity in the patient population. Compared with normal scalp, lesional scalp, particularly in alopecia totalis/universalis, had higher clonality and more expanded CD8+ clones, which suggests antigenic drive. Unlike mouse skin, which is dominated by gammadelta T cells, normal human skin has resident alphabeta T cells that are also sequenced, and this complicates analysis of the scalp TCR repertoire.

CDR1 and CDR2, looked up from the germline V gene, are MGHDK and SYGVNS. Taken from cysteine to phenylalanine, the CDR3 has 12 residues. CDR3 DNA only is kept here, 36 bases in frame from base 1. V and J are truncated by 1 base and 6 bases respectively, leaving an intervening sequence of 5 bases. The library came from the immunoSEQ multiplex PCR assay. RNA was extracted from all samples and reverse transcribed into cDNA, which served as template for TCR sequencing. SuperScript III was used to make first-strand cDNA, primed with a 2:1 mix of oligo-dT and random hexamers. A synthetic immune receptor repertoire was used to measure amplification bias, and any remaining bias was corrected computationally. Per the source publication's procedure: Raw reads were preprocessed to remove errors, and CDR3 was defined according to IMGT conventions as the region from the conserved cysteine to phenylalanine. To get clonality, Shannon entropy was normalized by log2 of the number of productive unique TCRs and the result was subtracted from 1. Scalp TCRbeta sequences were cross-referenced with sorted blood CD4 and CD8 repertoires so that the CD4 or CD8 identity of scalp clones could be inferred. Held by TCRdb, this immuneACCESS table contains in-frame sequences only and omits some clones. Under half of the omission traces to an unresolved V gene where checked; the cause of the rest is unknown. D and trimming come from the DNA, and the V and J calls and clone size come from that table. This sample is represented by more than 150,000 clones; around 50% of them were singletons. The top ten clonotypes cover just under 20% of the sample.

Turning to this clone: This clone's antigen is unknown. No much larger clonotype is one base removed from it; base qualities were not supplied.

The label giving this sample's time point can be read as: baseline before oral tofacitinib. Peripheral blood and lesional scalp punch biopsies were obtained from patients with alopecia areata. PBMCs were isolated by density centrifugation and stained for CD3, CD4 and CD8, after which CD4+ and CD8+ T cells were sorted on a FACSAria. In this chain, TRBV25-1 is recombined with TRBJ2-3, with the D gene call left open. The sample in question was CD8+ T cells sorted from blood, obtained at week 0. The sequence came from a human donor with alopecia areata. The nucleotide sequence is TGTGCCAGCAGTGAATCTTACGATACGCAGTATTTT. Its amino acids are CASSESYDTQYF.